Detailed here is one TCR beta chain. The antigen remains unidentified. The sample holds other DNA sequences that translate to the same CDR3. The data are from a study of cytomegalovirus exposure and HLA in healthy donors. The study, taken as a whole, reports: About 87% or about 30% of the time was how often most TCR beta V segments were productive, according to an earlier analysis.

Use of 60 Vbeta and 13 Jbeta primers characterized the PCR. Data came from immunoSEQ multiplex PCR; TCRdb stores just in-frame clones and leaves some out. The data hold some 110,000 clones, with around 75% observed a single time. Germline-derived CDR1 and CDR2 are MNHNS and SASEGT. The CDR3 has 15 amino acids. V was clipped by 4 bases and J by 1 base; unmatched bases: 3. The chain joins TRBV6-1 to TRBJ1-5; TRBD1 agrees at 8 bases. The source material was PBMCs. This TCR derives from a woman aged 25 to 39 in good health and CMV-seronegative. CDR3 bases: TGTGCCAGCAGTGGTTACAGGGGGAGCAATCAGCCCCAGCATTTT. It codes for CASSGYRGSNQPQHF.